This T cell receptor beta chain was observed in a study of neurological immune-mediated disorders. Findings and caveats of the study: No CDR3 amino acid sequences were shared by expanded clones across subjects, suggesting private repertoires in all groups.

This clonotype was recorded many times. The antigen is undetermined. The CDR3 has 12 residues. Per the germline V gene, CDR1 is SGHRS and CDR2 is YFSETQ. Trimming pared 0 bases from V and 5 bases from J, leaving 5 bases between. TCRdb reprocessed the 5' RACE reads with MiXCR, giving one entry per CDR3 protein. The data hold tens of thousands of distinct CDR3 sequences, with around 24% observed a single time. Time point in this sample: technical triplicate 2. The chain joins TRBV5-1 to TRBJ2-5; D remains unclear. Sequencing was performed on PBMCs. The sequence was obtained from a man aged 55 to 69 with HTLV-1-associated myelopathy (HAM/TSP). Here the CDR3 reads CASSLDTETQYF. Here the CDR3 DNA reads TGCGCCAGCAGCTTGGATACGGAGACCCAGTACTTC. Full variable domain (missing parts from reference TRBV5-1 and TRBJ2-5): KAGVTQTPRYLIKTRGQQVTLSCSPISGHRSVSWYQQTPGQGLQFLFEYFSETQRNKGNFPGRFSGRQFSNSRSEMNVSTLELGDSALYLCASSLDTETQYFGPGTRLLVL.